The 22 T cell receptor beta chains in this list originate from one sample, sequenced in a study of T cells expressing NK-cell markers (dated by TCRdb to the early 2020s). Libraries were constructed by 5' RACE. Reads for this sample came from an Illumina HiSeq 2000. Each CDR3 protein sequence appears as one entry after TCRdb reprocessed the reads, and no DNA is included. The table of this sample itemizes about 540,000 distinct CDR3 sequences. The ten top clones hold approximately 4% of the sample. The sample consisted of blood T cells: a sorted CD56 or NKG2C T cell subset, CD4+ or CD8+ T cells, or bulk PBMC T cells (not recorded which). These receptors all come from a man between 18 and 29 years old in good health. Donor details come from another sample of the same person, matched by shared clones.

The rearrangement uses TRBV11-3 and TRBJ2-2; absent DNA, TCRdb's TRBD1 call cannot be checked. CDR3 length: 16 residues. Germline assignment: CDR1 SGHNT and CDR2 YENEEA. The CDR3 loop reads CASSPSGGTNTGELFF.

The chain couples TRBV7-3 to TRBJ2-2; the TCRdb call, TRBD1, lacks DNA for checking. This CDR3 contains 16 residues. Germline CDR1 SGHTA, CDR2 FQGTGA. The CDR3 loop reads CASSKDRSSHPGELFF.

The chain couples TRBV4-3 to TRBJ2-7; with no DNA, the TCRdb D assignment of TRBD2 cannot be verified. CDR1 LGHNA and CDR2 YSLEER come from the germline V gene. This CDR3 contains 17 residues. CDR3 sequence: CASSQTPGLAGGGEQYF.

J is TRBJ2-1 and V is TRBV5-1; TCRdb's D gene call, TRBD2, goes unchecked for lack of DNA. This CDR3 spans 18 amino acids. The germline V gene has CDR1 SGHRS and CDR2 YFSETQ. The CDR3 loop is CASSLGRTSGGSNNEQFF.

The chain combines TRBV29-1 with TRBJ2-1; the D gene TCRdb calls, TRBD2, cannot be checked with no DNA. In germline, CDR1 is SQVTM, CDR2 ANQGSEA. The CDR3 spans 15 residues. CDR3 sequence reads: CSYLAGEMVYNEQFF.

CDR3 region: CASSSLAGGTSTDTQYF. The chain is built from TRBV5-1 and TRBJ2-3; TCRdb selects TRBD2, and the lack of DNA leaves this call unchecked. Germline V gene sequence: CDR1 SGHRS, CDR2 YFSETQ. The CDR3 runs 17 residues.

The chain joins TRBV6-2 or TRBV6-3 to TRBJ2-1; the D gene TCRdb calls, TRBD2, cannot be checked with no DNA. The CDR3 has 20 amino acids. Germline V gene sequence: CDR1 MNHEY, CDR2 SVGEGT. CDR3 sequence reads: CASSYPGLAGGGGFYNEQFF.

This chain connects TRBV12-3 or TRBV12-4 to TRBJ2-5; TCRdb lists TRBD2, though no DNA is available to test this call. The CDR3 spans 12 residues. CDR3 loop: CADGETTETQYF.

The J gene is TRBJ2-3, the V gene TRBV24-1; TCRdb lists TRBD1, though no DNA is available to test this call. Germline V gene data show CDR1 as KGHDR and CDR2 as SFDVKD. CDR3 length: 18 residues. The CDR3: CATSDPKGGPSLADTQYF.

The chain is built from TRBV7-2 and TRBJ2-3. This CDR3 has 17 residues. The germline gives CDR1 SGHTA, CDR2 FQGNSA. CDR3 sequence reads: CASSLAGAIFGTDTQYF.

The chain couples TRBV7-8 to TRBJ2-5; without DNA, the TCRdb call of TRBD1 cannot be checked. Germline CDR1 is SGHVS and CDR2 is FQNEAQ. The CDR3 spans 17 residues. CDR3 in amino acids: CASRKGRTGGRKETQYF.

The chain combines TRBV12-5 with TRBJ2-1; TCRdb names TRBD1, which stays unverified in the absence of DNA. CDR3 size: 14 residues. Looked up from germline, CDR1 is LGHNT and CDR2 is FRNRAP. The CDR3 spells CASAGGQAYNEQFF.

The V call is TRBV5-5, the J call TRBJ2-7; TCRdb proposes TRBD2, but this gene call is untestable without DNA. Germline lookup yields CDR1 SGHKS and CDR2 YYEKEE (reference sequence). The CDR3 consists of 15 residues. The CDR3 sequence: CASNPGGGFSYEQYF.

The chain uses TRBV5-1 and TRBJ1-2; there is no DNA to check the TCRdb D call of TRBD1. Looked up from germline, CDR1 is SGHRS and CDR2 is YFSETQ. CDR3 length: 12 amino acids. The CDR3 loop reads CASRGRDYGYTF.

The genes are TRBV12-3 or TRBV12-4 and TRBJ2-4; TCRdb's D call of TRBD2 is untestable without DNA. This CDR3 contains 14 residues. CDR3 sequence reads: CASSLNYGGNIQYF.

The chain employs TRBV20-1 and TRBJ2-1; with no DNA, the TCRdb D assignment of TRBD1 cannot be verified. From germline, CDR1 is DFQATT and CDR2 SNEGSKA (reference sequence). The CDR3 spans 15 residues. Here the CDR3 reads CSAISDRDLSNEQFF.

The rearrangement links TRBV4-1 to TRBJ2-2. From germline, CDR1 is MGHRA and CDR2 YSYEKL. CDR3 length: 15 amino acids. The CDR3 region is CASSQPYGNTGELFF.

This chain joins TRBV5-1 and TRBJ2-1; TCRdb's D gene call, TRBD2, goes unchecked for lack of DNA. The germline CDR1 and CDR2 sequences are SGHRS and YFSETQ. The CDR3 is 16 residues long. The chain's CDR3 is CASSLTAGTANVEQFF.

The CDR3: CASSDSTVLKQFF. J is TRBJ2-1 and V is TRBV6-4. CDR1 and CDR2 (germline): MRHNA, SNTAGT. The CDR3 is made up of 13 amino acids.

CDR3: CASSLVGTIPTDTQYF. The chain has TRBV13 and TRBJ2-3; lacking DNA, the TRBD1 call made by TCRdb goes unchecked. The CDR3 contains 16 residues. Germline V lookup: CDR1 PRHDT, CDR2 FYEKMQ (reference sequence).

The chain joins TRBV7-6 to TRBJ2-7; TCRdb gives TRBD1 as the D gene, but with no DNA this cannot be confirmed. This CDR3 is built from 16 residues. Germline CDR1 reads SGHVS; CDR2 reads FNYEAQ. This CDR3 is CASSLALGQGAYEQYF.

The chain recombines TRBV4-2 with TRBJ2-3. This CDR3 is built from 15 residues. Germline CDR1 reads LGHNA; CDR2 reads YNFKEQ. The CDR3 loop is CASSQWVDTTDTQYF.